A few counts support the clone carrying this T cell receptor beta chain. The antigen remains undetermined. This record belongs to a study of CD8+ T cells in alopecia areata. As for the study in general: Treated patients received oral tofacitinib, 5 to 10 mg twice daily. By percentage of affected scalp area, the severity of treated patients was scored.

Study-wide points: Researchers reported that TCR sharing among patients proved less clear than in mice, possibly HLA-linked.

The treatment: oral pan-JAK inhibitor, 5-10 mg twice daily. The CDR3 covers 14 residues. V lost 2 bases and J lost 9; bases outside the gene matches: 8. The germline V gene encodes CDR1 ENHRY and CDR2 SYGVKD. RNA extraction and reverse transcription yielded cDNA as sequencing template. Sequenced by immunoSEQ multiplex PCR; TCRdb stores in-frame clones only, minus some. This sample has about 210,000 clones, with about 64% found just once. The source is a human donor with alopecia areata. The gene calls are TRBV10-3 and TRBJ2-7; 9 nucleotides agree with TRBD1. The specimen was CD4+ T cells sorted from blood, collected at week 4, from a patient treated with tofacitinib. The CDR3 protein is CAISERDREGVQYF. In DNA, the CDR3 is TGTGCCATCAGTGAGAGGGACAGGGAGGGCGTGCAGTACTTC.